The clone carrying this TCR beta chain occurred a few times. In the original workflow: Nucleated cell number was recorded as an estimate derived from reference gene primer amplification. The repertoire was sequenced with immunoSEQ multiplex PCR; TCRdb's copy has only in-frame clones and lacks some. That table furnishes V, J and clone size, whereas the DNA furnished D and trimming. The table records 150,000 to 200,000 clones, approximately 90% of them present only once. This specimen comes from a study of blood T cell repertoires in COVID-19. Turning to the study itself: Whether acute or convalescent, the COVID-19 samples came from the United States, Italy and Spain. Nucleic acid was either cDNA or gDNA, and it came from T cells, B-cell-depleted T cells, or PBMCs.

Material for sequencing was peripheral blood. The receptor was derived from a man aged 50-60 years with acute or convalescent COVID-19.

Here the CDR3 DNA reads TGTGCCAGCAAGGCAGGGGTGGTCACTGAAGCTTTCTTT. Residues: CASKAGVVTEAFF. The chain links TRBV6-5 to TRBJ1-1; possible D gene TRBD1, 6 bases. The CDR3 has 13 amino acids. Germline-derived CDR1 and CDR2 are MNHEY and SVGAGI. Trimming shortened V by 7 bases and J by 4 bases, and 13 bases separated the two germline ends.